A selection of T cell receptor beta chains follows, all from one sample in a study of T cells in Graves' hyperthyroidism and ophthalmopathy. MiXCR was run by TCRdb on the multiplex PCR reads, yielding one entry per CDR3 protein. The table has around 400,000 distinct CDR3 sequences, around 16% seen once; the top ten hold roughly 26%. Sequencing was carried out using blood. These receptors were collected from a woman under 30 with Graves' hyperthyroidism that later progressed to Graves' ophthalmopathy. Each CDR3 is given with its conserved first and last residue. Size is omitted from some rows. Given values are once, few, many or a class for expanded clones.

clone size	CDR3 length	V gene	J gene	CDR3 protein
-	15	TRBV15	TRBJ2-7	CATSRELAGDYEQYF
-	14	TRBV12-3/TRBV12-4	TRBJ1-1	CASSFTNQGSEAFF
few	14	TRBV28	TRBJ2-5	CASSLDVGGETQYF
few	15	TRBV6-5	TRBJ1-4	CASSYSGTVDEKLFF
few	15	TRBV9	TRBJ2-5	CASSVERGVGETQYF
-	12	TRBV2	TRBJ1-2	CASSEWGKGYTF
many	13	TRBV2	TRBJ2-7	CASEAGGVREQYF
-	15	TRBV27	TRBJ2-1	CASSLGPEPYNEQFF
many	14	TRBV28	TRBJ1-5	CASSTQYSNQPQHF
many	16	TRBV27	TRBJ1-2	CASSLTQLAGAKGYTF
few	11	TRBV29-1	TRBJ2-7	CSGGTGYEQYF
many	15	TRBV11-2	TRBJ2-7	CASSFPGQGFGEQYF
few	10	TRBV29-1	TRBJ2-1	CSVGVNEQFF
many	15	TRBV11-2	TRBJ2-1	CASSSLAGGYNEQFF
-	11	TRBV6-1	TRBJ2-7	CASSEKVGQYF
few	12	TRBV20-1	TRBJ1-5	CSVSYSNQPQHF
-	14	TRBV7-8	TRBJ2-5	CASRNRFYQETQYF
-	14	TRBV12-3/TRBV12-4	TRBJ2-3	CASSLDTGPDTQYF
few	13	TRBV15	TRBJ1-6	CATSRDRARTLHF
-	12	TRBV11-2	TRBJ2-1	CASSSLANGQFF
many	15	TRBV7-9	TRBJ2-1	CASQISGGLLDEQFF
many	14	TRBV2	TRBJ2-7	CASNGRDRGHEQYF
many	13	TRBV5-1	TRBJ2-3	CASSLDHTDTQYF
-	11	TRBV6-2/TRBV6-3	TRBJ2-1	CASSYFFEQFF
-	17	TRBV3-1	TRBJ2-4	CASSPLFRGIAKNIQYF
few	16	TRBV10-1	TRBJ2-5	CASSESRWPSLETQYF
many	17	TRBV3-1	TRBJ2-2	CASSSTFWAWDTGELFF
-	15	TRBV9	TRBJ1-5	CASSVAGLTDQPQHF
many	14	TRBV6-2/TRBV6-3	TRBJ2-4	CASTAGVAKNIQYF
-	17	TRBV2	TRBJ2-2	CASSNSARGLRTGELFF
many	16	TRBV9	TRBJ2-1	CASSVVSGLDYNEQFF
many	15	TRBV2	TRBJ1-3	CASSTGAFSGNTIYF
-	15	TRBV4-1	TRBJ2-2	CASSTPGKNTGELFF
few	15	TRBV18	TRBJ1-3	CASSPGASSGNTIYF
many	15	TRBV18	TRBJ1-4	CASSPYREALGKLFF
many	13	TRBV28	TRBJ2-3	CASSQGLSDTQYF
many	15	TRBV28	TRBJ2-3	CASSPTAWEPDTQYF
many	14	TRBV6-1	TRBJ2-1	CASRFTGVYNEQFF
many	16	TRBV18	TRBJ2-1	CASSPIRAGGRNEQFF
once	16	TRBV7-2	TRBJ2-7	CASSLAAGQGRSEQYF
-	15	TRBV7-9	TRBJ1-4	CASSRSGDTDEKLFF
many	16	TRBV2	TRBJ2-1	CASSPRLAGENNEQFF
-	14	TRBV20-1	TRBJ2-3	CSARGTSGGVTQYF
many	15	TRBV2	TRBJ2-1	CASSQTSGFYNEQFF
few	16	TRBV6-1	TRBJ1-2	CASSDLRGLLHYGYTF
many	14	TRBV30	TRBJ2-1	CAWSVVPSPGEQFF
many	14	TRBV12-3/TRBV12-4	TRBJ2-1	CASSLEETYNEQFF
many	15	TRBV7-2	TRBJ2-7	CASSFGAGVVNEQYF
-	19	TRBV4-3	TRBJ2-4	CASSQEIPGTGAQVPIQYF
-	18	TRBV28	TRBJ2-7	CASSQQRGLAGGFYEQYF
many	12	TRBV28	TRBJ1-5	CASSLLDQPQHF
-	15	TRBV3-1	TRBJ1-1	CASSQYRDRDAEAFF
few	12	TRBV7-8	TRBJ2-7	CASSMRDYEQYF
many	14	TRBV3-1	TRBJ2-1	CASSHSSGVAEQFF
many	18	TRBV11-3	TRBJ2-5	CASSLTEAAGGRPETQYF
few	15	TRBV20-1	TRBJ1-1	CSARTGGAINTEASF